A single T cell receptor (beta chain) is shown here with its context. This CDR3 region has 16 residues. Germline V gene sequence: CDR1 SGHRS, CDR2 YFSETQ. V gave up 3 bases and J gave up 0 bases, with 12 bases separating them. Authors' methods: There were no quality scores in the junction-only immunoSEQ sequences, so filtering differed. Sequencing used immunoSEQ multiplex PCR; TCRdb keeps in-frame clones, though not all of them. V and J calls and clone size are given by that table; D and trimming were obtained from the DNA. Of some 2,100,000 clones listed, approximately 94% are singletons. The entry originates in a study of shared clonotypes between healthy human individuals.

Sequenced input: naive CD4+ T cells sorted from blood. Subset reported: CD45RA+ positively selected. This receptor was identified in a young man in good health. The J gene is TRBJ2-2, the V gene TRBV5-1; D is undetermined. The CDR3 here is CASSSPADANTGELFF. CDR3 sequence (DNA): TGCGCCAGCAGCTCACCGGCGGACGCGAACACCGGGGAGCTGTTTTTT. Variable domain in full (rest from reference TRBV5-1 and TRBJ2-2): KAGVTQTPRYLIKTRGQQVTLSCSPISGHRSVSWYQQTPGQGLQFLFEYFSETQRNKGNFPGRFSGRQFSNSRSEMNVSTLELGDSALYLCASSSPADANTGELFFGEGSRLTVL.